This TCR beta chain was profiled in a study of blood T cell repertoires in COVID-19. The table came from immunoSEQ multiplex PCR; TCRdb's copy has only in-frame clones and leaves some out. Here the sample spans 130,000 to 150,000 clones, 75% to 90% being singletons. V shed 0 bases and J shed 4 bases, with 9 bases lying between them. The germline gives CDR1 LNHDA, CDR2 SQIVND (reference sequence). There are 14 residues in the CDR3. This receptor was identified in a woman in her 50s with acute or convalescent COVID-19. The V gene is TRBV19, the J gene TRBJ2-5; perhaps TRBD1 as D (5 bases). The specimen sequenced was peripheral blood. The CDR3 region is CASSIDRVGETQYF. CDR3 in DNA: TGTGCCAGTAGTATAGACAGGGTGGGAGAGACCCAGTACTTC.